These 10 T cell receptor beta chains came from one sample sequenced in a study of HIV-infected children after antiretroviral therapy interruption. Unique molecular identifiers were included in an RNA-based 3' RACE TCR library. TCRdb reprocessed the 3' RACE reads with MiXCR, giving one entry per CDR3 protein. The sample has tens of thousands of distinct CDR3 sequences, more than 3.5% seen once; the top ten hold approximately 0.7%. Treatment indicated: PENTA 11 planned treatment interruption arm or continuous ART arm. Material: CD45RA+ CD4+ T cells from PBMCs, pooled from several time points, obtained from a donor given antiretroviral therapy, either interrupted or continuous. Documented subset: naive CD4+ CD45RA+ CD45RO- T cells. The source of these receptors is a pool of human donors with HIV.

This clonotype was observed many times. J is TRBJ2-4 and V is TRBV2; D not resolved. The CDR3 has 12 amino acids. The V gene's germline CDR1 is SNHLY and CDR2 FYNNEI. V was clipped by 5 bases and J by 14 bases, with 16 bases between them. The CDR3 coding sequence is TGTGCCAGCAGTACCTACCCTGATTATGAGTACTTC. Protein: CASSTYPDYEYF.

This clonotype was observed a few times. The rearrangement uses TRBV2 and TRBJ1-2; TRBD1 agrees at 9 bases. Trimming removed 6 bases from V and 4 bases from J; junction bases left unmatched: 9. Germline assignment: CDR1 SNHLY and CDR2 FYNNEI. CDR3 length: 15 amino acids. The CDR3 region has the DNA TGTGCCAGCAGGGATCGGACAGGGGCGATCTATGGCTACACCTTC. This translates into CASRDRTGAIYGYTF.

The sample holds many counts of this clonotype. The V gene is TRBV7-3, the J gene TRBJ2-5; either TRBD1 or TRBD2 may fit D (5 bases each). The germline V gene has CDR1 SGHTA and CDR2 FQGTGA. Trimming took 2 bases from V and 2 from J, leaving 6 bases between them. CDR3 size: 13 residues. CDR3 amino acids: CASSLGGQETQYF. In nucleotides, the CDR3 is TGTGCCAGCAGCTTAGGGGGACAAGAGACCCAGTACTTC.

This clonotype has only a few counts. The V call is TRBV5-5, the J call TRBJ2-3; 8 nucleotides match TRBD1. The V gene's germline CDR1 is SGHKS and CDR2 YYEKEE (reference sequence). J was trimmed by 6 bases and V by 1 base; bases with no gene match: 13. The CDR3 consists of 17 residues. CDR3 sequence reads: CASSLTMRTGRRDTQYF. In DNA form, the CDR3 reads TGTGCCAGCAGCTTGACAATGAGGACAGGGCGGCGGGATACGCAGTATTTT.

This clonotype has at least ten counts. CDR3 DNA: TGCAGCGTAGGTAAGGGGGACAGCAATCAGCCCCAGCATTTT. Residues: CSVGKGDSNQPQHF. V and J are TRBV29-1 and TRBJ1-5, with D possibly TRBD1 on 6 matching bases. The ends were cut back, 6 bases at V and 1 base at J, with 13 bases in the middle. Per germline, CDR1 SQVTM and CDR2 ANQGSEA. CDR3 length: 14 amino acids.

This clonotype was observed at least ten times. V is TRBV6-5 and J is TRBJ2-3; no firm D call. Between the trimmed V and J ends, which lost 0 bases and 2 bases, there was a span of 9 bases. Per germline, CDR1 MNHEY and CDR2 SVGAGI. CDR3 length: 15 residues. The DNA for the CDR3 is TGTGCCAGCAGTTACTCGAACATACTCACAGATACGCAGTATTTT. It encodes CASSYSNILTDTQYF.

In its sample, this clonotype was seen many times. This chain connects TRBV20-1 to TRBJ1-2, with 8 bases aligning to TRBD1. This CDR3 has 13 residues. The trim removed 6 bases at V and 6 bases at J, leaving 9 bases unmatched. CDR1 and CDR2 from the germline V gene are DFQATT and SNEGSKA (reference sequence). The CDR3 region is CSAAQGGQNGYTF. The DNA of the CDR3 is TGCAGTGCGGCACAGGGGGGTCAGAATGGCTACACCTTC.

CDR3 protein: CASSLGQGAEAFF. CDR3 in DNA: TGCGCCAGCAGCTTGGGACAGGGCGCTGAAGCTTTCTTT. The chain has TRBV5-1 and TRBJ1-1, with 7 bases aligning to TRBD1. The V gene's germline CDR1 is SGHRS and CDR2 YFSETQ. This CDR3 comprises 13 residues. J was trimmed by 6 bases and V by 0 bases; bases with no gene match: 2.

This clonotype was found many times. V and J are TRBV6-2 or TRBV6-3 and TRBJ1-5; 7 nucleotides match TRBD1. This CDR3 contains 13 residues. CDR1 and CDR2 (germline): MNHEY, SVGEGT. Trimming took 6 bases from V and 6 from J; bases not matched to a gene: 5. The CDR3 DNA follows: TGTGCCAGCAGGCGACAGGGCACTCAGCCCCAGCATTTT. Residues: CASRRQGTQPQHF.

The table lists this clonotype with many counts. This sequence joins TRBV20-1 and TRBJ2-7; TRBD1 aligns across 8 bases. The CDR3 runs 11 residues. Germline V gene sequence: CDR1 DFQATT, CDR2 SNEGSKA (reference sequence). The CDR3 nucleotides are TGCGCCTTAGACAGGGGCGACGAGCAGTACTTC. Translation gives CALDRGDEQYF.